Below, 5 T cell receptor beta chains from the same sample are listed, as sequenced in a study of cytomegalovirus exposure and HLA in healthy donors. The study ran its PCR with 60 Vbeta and 13 Jbeta primers. Profiling relied on immunoSEQ multiplex PCR, and the TCRdb table lists in-frame clones only, not all of them. The sample consists of some 87,000 clones, more than 60% of them appearing once. Specimen: PBMCs. These receptors were taken from a man over 45 in good health and CMV-seropositive.

This sequence joins TRBV9 and TRBJ2-1; D call uncertain. V lost 0 bases to trimming and J lost 2 bases, with 12 bases between them. The CDR3 has 16 residues. Germline CDR1 reads SGDLS; CDR2 reads YYNGEE. The DNA of the CDR3 is TGTGCCAGCAGCGTAGCTGCAGGAACCGCCTACAATGAGCAGTTCTTC. Amino acid sequence: CASSVAAGTAYNEQFF.

The rearrangement joins TRBV30 to TRBJ1-2; 8 bases are shared with TRBD1. This CDR3 is 14 amino acids long. V lost 2 bases, J lost 6 bases, and 8 bases stayed unmatched. The germline V gene has CDR1 GTSNPN and CDR2 SVGIG (reference sequence). The CDR3: CAWSPGTGNDGYTF. The CDR3 DNA follows: TGTGCCTGGAGTCCCGGGACAGGAAACGATGGCTACACCTTC. Based on the CDR3 plus reference TRBV30 and TRBJ1-2, the full variable domain is SQTIHQWPATLVQPVGSPLSLECTVEGTSNPNLYWYRQAAGRGLQLLFYSVGIGQISSEVPQNLSASRPQDRQFILSSKKLLLSDSGFYLCAWSPGTGNDGYTFGSGTRLTVV.

J is TRBJ1-4 and V is TRBV10-2; the match to TRBD1 covers 9 bases. J lost 3 bases, V lost 3 bases, and 2 bases had no gene match. Germline lookup yields CDR1 WSHSY and CDR2 SAAADI. The CDR3 extends over 15 amino acids. DNA for the CDR3: TGCGCCAGCAGTGATGGGACAGGGCCTAATGAAAAACTGTTTTTT. It is translated as CASSDGTGPNEKLFF.

This sequence joins TRBV29-1 and TRBJ2-5, with 7 nucleotides matching TRBD1. CDR1 and CDR2 (germline): SQVTM, ANQGSEA. This CDR3 has 13 amino acids. V trimming: 7 bases; J trimming: 3 bases; junction bases outside the gene matches: 8. The CDR3 sequence: CSAWGQGEETQYF. CDR3 nucleotide sequence: TGCAGCGCCTGGGGGCAGGGGGAAGAGACCCAGTACTTC.

The gene calls are TRBV11-2 and TRBJ2-7, with 8 bases matching TRBD1. The CDR3 is made up of 11 amino acids. V was pared by 1 base and J by 13 bases, with 3 bases of the junction left unmatched. CDR1 is SGHAT, CDR2 FQNNGV, per germline. The CDR3 region has the DNA TGTGCCAGCAGCTTAGGGGACAGGCCTTACTTC. Amino acid sequence: CASSLGDRPYF. The complete variable domain, with remaining parts taken from reference TRBV11-2 and TRBJ2-7, reads EAGVAQSPRYKIIEKRQSVAFWCNPISGHATLYWYQQILGQGPKLLIQFQNNGVVDDSQLPKDRFSAERLKGVDSTLKIQPAKLEDSAVYLCASSLGDRPYFGPGTRLTVT.